The 31 T cell receptor beta chains presented below share a single source sample, sequenced in a study of spatial heterogeneity in lung cancer. MiXCR, run by TCRdb on the 5' RACE reads, gives a single entry per CDR3 protein. The sample lists 110,000 or so distinct CDR3 sequences, 10% to 12% occurring once. Time point given: blood at routine non-recurrence follow-up after resection. The sequencing here drew on PBMCs, taken at follow-up. The origin of the receptors is a female donor with early-stage non-small cell lung cancer.

This clonotype has only a few counts. The chain joins TRBV29-1 to TRBJ2-7; D is possibly TRBD2 (6 bases). Germline assignment: CDR1 SQVTM and CDR2 ANQGSEA. V lost 7 bases and J 8 bases, leaving 21 bases between the germline ends. This CDR3 has 13 residues. The CDR3 loop is CSATRTTATKQYF. Written as DNA, the CDR3 is TGCAGCGCGACTAGGACTACAGCTACGAAGCAGTACTTC.

The chain recombines TRBV12-3 or TRBV12-4 with TRBJ2-1, with D possibly called TRBD1 or TRBD2 (6 bases each). The CDR3 sequence is 17 residues long. Trimming stripped 3 bases from V and 9 bases from J, with 24 bases between. CDR3 sequence (DNA): TGTGCCAGCAGTTTCATTGTTCGGGGGCGACTTTTGGGTGAGCAGTTCTTC. The encoded protein is CASSFIVRGRLLGEQFF.

This chain connects TRBV7-8 to TRBJ2-3; TRBD1 matches at 11 bases. After removal of 4 bases from V and 4 bases from J, the junction contained 10 bases not matched to a gene. This CDR3 has 17 residues. Germline V gene data show CDR1 as SGHVS and CDR2 as FQNEAQ. In nucleotides, the CDR3 is TGTGCCAGCAGCTCCGTAGCGGACAGGGGGCGCGCAGATACGCAGTATTTT. Encoded protein: CASSSVADRGRADTQYF.

The genes are TRBV9 and TRBJ2-1; 11 bases are a match to TRBD2. This CDR3 contains 15 residues. The ends lost 6 bases at V and 4 bases at J; junction bases unmatched: 6. The germline V gene encodes CDR1 SGDLS and CDR2 YYNGEE. The CDR3 spells CASKGRTSGYNEQFF. Written as DNA, the CDR3 is TGTGCCAGCAAAGGGAGGACTAGCGGGTACAATGAGCAGTTCTTC. The full variable domain, with the rest looked up from reference TRBV9 and TRBJ2-1, is DSGVTQTPKHLITATGQRVTLRCSPRSGDLSVYWYQQSLDQGLQFLIQYYNGEERAKGNILERFSAQQFPDLHSELNLSSLELGDSALYFCASKGRTSGYNEQFFGPGTRLTVL.

In DNA, the CDR3 is TGTGCCAGCAGTGAAACCCGGGACAGGGGGGCCGGGGAGCTGTTTTTT. The encoded protein is CASSETRDRGAGELFF. The chain is built from TRBV25-1 and TRBJ2-2; the match to TRBD1 covers 11 bases. J gave up 6 bases and V 2 bases, and 5 bases lay outside the gene matches. Germline V lookup: CDR1 MGHDK, CDR2 SYGVNS. The CDR3 has 16 amino acids.

This clonotype has a single count. The gene calls are TRBV29-1 and TRBJ2-1, with 8 nucleotides matching TRBD2. Germline loops: CDR1 SQVTM, CDR2 ANQGSEA. With V trimmed by 5 bases and J by 6 bases, 6 bases remained unmatched. The CDR3 contains 13 residues. The CDR3 bases are TGCAGCGTTCGCGGGAGGTCCAGCAATGAGCAGTTCTTC. Translating it yields CSVRGRSSNEQFF.

This clonotype appeared many times. The chain carries TRBV7-3 and TRBJ1-1, with no clear D. Trimming shortened V by 6 bases and J by 1 base, and 15 bases separated the two germline ends. The CDR3 runs to 15 residues. The germline V gene has CDR1 SGHTA and CDR2 FQGTGA. The CDR3 protein is CASSRTGRENTEAFF. CDR3 bases: TGTGCCAGCAGTCGTACGGGGAGGGAGAACACTGAAGCTTTCTTT.

This clonotype was seen more than once but under ten times. The chain combines TRBV9 with TRBJ2-1, with 10 bases identical to TRBD2. CDR3 length: 15 residues. Per the germline V gene, CDR1 is SGDLS and CDR2 is YYNGEE. V dropped 4 bases and J dropped 6; count of bases not matched to a gene: 7. The DNA for the CDR3 is TGTGCCAGCAGCTTCACTAGCGGGAACACCAATGAGCAGTTCTTC. Translating gives CASSFTSGNTNEQFF.

This chain connects TRBV25-1 to TRBJ1-4, with D hard to call. V lost 4 bases and J 0 bases, leaving 9 bases between the germline ends. CDR1 is MGHDK and CDR2 is SYGVNS in the germline V gene. The CDR3 has 15 residues. In DNA form, the CDR3 reads TGTGCCAGCAGTGCCACAACATCAACTAATGAAAAACTGTTTTTT. It codes for CASSATTSTNEKLFF.

The genes are TRBV6-1 and TRBJ2-6; D is ambiguous. Trimming removed 11 bases at V and 2 bases at J, with 13 bases between. CDR1 and CDR2 (germline): MNHNS, SASEGT. The CDR3 loop spans 14 amino acids. For the CDR3, the DNA is TGTGCCGTTGCTCAGCCCCCTGGGGCCAACGTCCTGACTTTC. It is translated as CAVAQPPGANVLTF.

There are many counts of this clonotype. The rearrangement uses TRBV10-3 and TRBJ2-5, with D unclear. Trimming cost V 4 bases and J 3 bases, with 6 bases left between them. This CDR3 comprises 12 residues. Germline V CDR1 and CDR2: ENHRY, SYGVKD. The CDR3 sequence is CAISGQEETQYF. The CDR3, as DNA: TGTGCCATCAGTGGACAAGAAGAGACCCAGTACTTC.

The genes are TRBV20-1 and TRBJ2-3; possible D gene TRBD2, 5 bases. From germline, CDR1 is DFQATT and CDR2 SNEGSKA (reference sequence). Trimming took 1 base from V and 2 from J, leaving 19 bases between them. This CDR3 is 17 amino acids long. The CDR3 here is CSARVTSDALATDTQYF. CDR3 nucleotides: TGCAGTGCTAGAGTTACATCTGACGCGCTAGCCACAGATACGCAGTATTTT.

The table lists this clonotype with many counts. The chain has TRBV21-1 and TRBJ2-7. TRBV21-1 is labeled a pseudogene. The CDR3 has 14 amino acids. CDR3 amino acids: CASTKAPTTYEQYV. DNA of the CDR3: TGTGCCAGCACCAAGGCGCCCACCACCTACGAGCAGTACGTC.

The gene calls are TRBV7-2 and TRBJ1-1; no firm D call. Germline CDR1 and CDR2: SGHTA and FQGNSA. V gave up 3 bases and J gave up 2 bases, with 10 bases separating them. The CDR3 runs 14 residues. CDR3 in amino acids: CASSFSRQNTEAFF. In DNA form, the CDR3 reads TGTGCCAGCAGCTTCTCCAGGCAAAACACTGAAGCTTTCTTT.

The sample holds a few counts of this clonotype. This rearrangement joins TRBV9 to TRBJ2-3; no clear D. CDR1 is SGDLS and CDR2 is YYNGEE in the germline V gene. The CDR3 sequence is 16 residues long. V lost 2 bases, J lost 7 bases, and 20 bases lay in between. The chain's CDR3 is CASSVFGGPRPNTQYF. CDR3 DNA sequence: TGTGCCAGCAGCGTTTTTGGCGGCCCAAGGCCTAATACGCAGTATTTT.

The chain recombines TRBV5-1 with TRBJ1-1; D ambiguous. This CDR3 spans 13 amino acids. Germline CDR1 and CDR2: SGHRS and YFSETQ. The V gene lost 5 bases and the J gene lost 1 base, with 9 bases spanning the gap. In nucleotides, the CDR3 is TGCGCCAGCAGTTATGAAAAGAACACTGAAGCTTTCTTT. As protein: CASSYEKNTEAFF.

This clonotype occurred a few times. The chain combines TRBV28 with TRBJ1-5, with D possibly TRBD1 on 6 matching bases. V gave up 7 bases and J gave up 8 bases, with 27 bases separating them. The CDR3 covers 17 residues. The germline CDR1 and CDR2 sequences are MDHEN and SYDVKM. The chain's CDR3 is CASNFRQGKRDKEPQHF. The CDR3 DNA reads as TGTGCCAGCAATTTCAGGCAGGGAAAGCGGGACAAGGAGCCCCAGCATTTT.

This clonotype was counted only a few times. The J gene is TRBJ2-3, the V gene TRBV29-1; D may be TRBD1 or TRBD2 (5 bases each). The V end lost 7 bases, the J end lost 5 bases, and 22 bases lay between the germline ends. Germline loops: CDR1 SQVTM, CDR2 ANQGSEA. CDR3 length: 15 amino acids. The CDR3 coding sequence is TGCAGCGATAGGGCACCACGGGGCCCCGGAGATACGCAGTATTTT. Its protein product is CSDRAPRGPGDTQYF.

The sample holds many counts of this clonotype. The chain is built from TRBV29-1 and TRBJ2-3; 9 nucleotides match TRBD1. The germline gives CDR1 SQVTM, CDR2 ANQGSEA. This CDR3 spans 14 amino acids. After removal of 4 bases from V and 6 bases from J, the junction contained 8 bases not matched to a gene. CDR3 DNA sequence: TGCAGCGTTGGGCACAGGGGGCTTAAGGATACGCAGTATTTT. The encoded protein is CSVGHRGLKDTQYF.

This clonotype was recorded many times. The chain couples TRBV12-3 or TRBV12-4 to TRBJ1-5; the D gene is possibly TRBD1 (6 bases). Trimming left V 6 bases short and J 3 bases short, with 15 bases between. The CDR3 length is 15 residues. CDR3 nucleotide sequence: TGTGCCAGCAGCCGTACTACAGGGCCCAATCAGCCCCAGCATTTT. Protein product: CASSRTTGPNQPQHF.

This clonotype was seen many times. The CDR3 DNA reads as TGTGCCAGCAGAAGCACAGGGAACACTGAAGCTTTCTTT. Protein: CASRSTGNTEAFF. J is TRBJ1-1 and V is TRBV6-5; D might be TRBD1 (5 bases). With 6 bases removed from V and 1 base from J, the gap between germline ends came to 9 bases. The CDR3 is made up of 13 amino acids. CDR1 MNHEY and CDR2 SVGAGI come from the germline V gene.

This clonotype occurred many times. The genes are TRBV10-3 and TRBJ2-7; D gene unclear. The CDR3 runs 11 residues. The V gene's germline CDR1 is ENHRY and CDR2 SYGVKD. V lost 2 bases and J lost 5, with 4 bases in between. CDR3 region: CAISEGHEQYF. The DNA for the CDR3 is TGTGCCATCAGTGAGGGCCACGAGCAGTACTTC.

This clonotype was observed at least ten times. V and J are TRBV2 and TRBJ2-3; possibly TRBD1 or TRBD2 for D (5 bases each). V was trimmed by 6 bases and J by 2 bases, leaving 15 bases between them. This CDR3 is built from 15 residues. The germline V gene has CDR1 SNHLY and CDR2 FYNNEI. In nucleotides, the CDR3 is TGTGCCAGCAGGCGGGCCCGACAGATCACAGATACGCAGTATTTT. This sequence encodes CASRRARQITDTQYF.

The chain recombines TRBV28 with TRBJ1-5, with 11 bases identical to TRBD1. Trimming took 5 bases from V and 7 from J; bases not matched to a gene: 7. The CDR3 is 15 residues long. Germline values: CDR1 MDHEN, CDR2 SYDVKM. CDR3 in DNA: TGTGCCAGCAGTCCCGGACAGGGGGCTAAACAGCCCCAGCATTTT. Amino acids: CASSPGQGAKQPQHF. The variable domain in full, with the rest retrieved from reference TRBV28 and TRBJ1-5, is DVKVTQSSRYLVKRTGEKVFLECVQDMDHENMFWYRQDPGLGLRLIYFSYDVKMKEKGDIPEGYSVSREKKERFSLILESASTNQTSMYLCASSPGQGAKQPQHFGDGTRLSIL.

This clonotype was observed a handful of times. The V gene is TRBV30, the J gene TRBJ2-7, with 7 bases aligning to TRBD1. After removal of 3 bases from V and 7 bases from J, the junction contained 9 bases not matched to a gene. Germline CDR1 reads GTSNPN; CDR2 reads SVGIG (reference sequence). The CDR3 is made up of 13 amino acids. The CDR3 sequence is CAWSPDRVGEQYF. CDR3 bases: TGTGCCTGGAGCCCCGACAGGGTAGGGGAGCAGTACTTC. Together with reference TRBV30 and TRBJ2-7, the CDR3 gives the full variable domain: SQTIHQWPATLVQPVGSPLSLECTVEGTSNPNLYWYRQAAGRGLQLLFYSVGIGQISSEVPQNLSASRPQDRQFILSSKKLLLSDSGFYLCAWSPDRVGEQYFGPGTRLTVT.

This clonotype was counted only a few times. In nucleotides, the CDR3 is TGTGCCAGCGCAGGCGGCCAAGAGACCCAGTACTTC. Translated, it gives CASAGGQETQYF. The rearrangement uses TRBV6-6 and TRBJ2-5; D remains unclear. This CDR3 contains 12 residues. V shed 8 bases and J shed 1 base, with 8 bases lying between them. CDR1 is MNHNY, CDR2 SVGAGI, per germline (reference sequence).

This clonotype was detected many times. The chain uses TRBV5-1 and TRBJ1-4; D gene uncertain. The germline V gene encodes CDR1 SGHRS and CDR2 YFSETQ. The CDR3 covers 14 residues. The ends were cut back, 2 bases at V and 3 bases at J, with 8 bases in the middle. This CDR3 reads CASSFAGSNEKLFF. In nucleotides, the CDR3 is TGCGCCAGCAGCTTCGCAGGTTCTAATGAAAAACTGTTTTTT.

The chain recombines TRBV5-1 with TRBJ2-3; no clear D. CDR3 length equals 18 residues. Germline CDR1 is SGHRS and CDR2 is YFSETQ. V was trimmed by 0 bases and J by 0 bases, leaving 17 bases between them. In nucleotides, the CDR3 is TGCGCCAGCAGCTTGGGGAGTTTAAGGGCCGGGAGCACAGATACGCAGTATTTT. It yields the protein CASSLGSLRAGSTDTQYF.

The genes are TRBV6-5 and TRBJ2-3; TRBD1 might be the D (8 bases). This CDR3 region has 14 residues. Between the trimmed V and J ends, which lost 6 bases and 5 bases, there was a span of 15 bases. Germline CDR1 MNHEY, CDR2 SVGAGI. The CDR3 DNA is TGTGCCAGCAGACAGGGGGGGGCCAAAGATACGCAGTATTTT. This encodes CASRQGGAKDTQYF.

This clonotype was detected only a few times. CDR3 protein: CASSLVGLASYNEQFF. The CDR3 nucleotides are TGTGCCAGCAGTTTGGTGGGACTAGCGAGTTACAATGAGCAGTTCTTC. This rearrangement joins TRBV28 to TRBJ2-1, with 10 bases aligning to TRBD2. V was pared by 3 bases and J by 4 bases, with 6 bases of the junction left unmatched. This CDR3 has 16 residues. Germline V CDR1 and CDR2: MDHEN, SYDVKM.

The chain uses TRBV29-1 and TRBJ2-2, with 9 positions matching TRBD2. CDR3 length: 14 residues. The junction had 2 bases not matched to a gene; V was cut back by 4 bases and J by 2 bases. The germline CDR1 and CDR2 sequences are SQVTM and ANQGSEA. DNA for the CDR3: TGCAGCGTTGGTAGCGGGGGTAACACCGGGGAGCTGTTTTTT. As protein: CSVGSGGNTGELFF.